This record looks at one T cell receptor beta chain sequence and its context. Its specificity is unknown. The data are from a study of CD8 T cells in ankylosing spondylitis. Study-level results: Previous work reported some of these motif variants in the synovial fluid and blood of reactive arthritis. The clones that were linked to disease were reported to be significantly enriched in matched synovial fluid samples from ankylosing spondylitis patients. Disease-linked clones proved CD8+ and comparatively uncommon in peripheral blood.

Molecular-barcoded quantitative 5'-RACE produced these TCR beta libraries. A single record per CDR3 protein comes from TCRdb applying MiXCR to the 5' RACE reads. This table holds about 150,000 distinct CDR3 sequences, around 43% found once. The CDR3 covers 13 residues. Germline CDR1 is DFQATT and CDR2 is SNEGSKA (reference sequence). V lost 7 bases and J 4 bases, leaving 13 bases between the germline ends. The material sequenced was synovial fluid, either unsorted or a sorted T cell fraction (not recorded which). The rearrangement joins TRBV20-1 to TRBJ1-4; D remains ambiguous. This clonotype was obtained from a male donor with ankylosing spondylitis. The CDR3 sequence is CSVVQSLNEKLFF. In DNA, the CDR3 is TGCAGTGTGGTCCAGTCTCTTAATGAAAAACTGTTTTTT.